This T cell receptor beta chain was observed in a study of cytomegalovirus exposure and HLA in healthy donors. Study-level findings and limits: Presence/absence analyses treated sequencing depth as roughly uniform across donors. Reports described diagnosis of cytomegalovirus status by the classifier as highly specific and sensitive.

CDR3 length: 13 amino acids. The germline gives CDR1 SGHAT, CDR2 FQNNGV. The V end was cut by 1 base, the J end by 5 bases, with 9 bases between. PCR was performed using 60 Vbeta and 13 Jbeta primers. Sequenced by immunoSEQ multiplex PCR; TCRdb stores in-frame clones only, minus some. The sample table sets out almost 40,000 clones. In regard to this clone: Antigen specificity is unknown.

The genes are TRBV11-2 and TRBJ2-7; D not certain. The specimen was PBMCs. The clonotype comes from a woman in her 30s in good health and CMV-seropositive. In DNA form, the CDR3 reads TGTGCCAGCAGCTTAGTGGAGTCCCACGAGCAGTACTTC. This encodes CASSLVESHEQYF.